The subject of this entry is one T cell receptor beta chain. The record originates from a study of shared clonotypes between healthy human individuals. Study at large: Each donor contributed plates that comprised three CD4 naive, three CD4 memory, two CD8 naive and one CD8 memory.

Terminally differentiated effector memory CD45RA+ cells were excluded by CCR7 positive selection of CD45RO-negative cells. The assay ran at deep level. Sequencing used immunoSEQ multiplex PCR; TCRdb keeps in-frame clones, though not all of them. The data contain nearly 2 million clones, about 94% of them singletons. Germline CDR1 is MGHRA and CDR2 is YSYEKL. This CDR3 region has 13 residues. Trimming pared 1 base from V and 7 bases from J, leaving 11 bases between. The receptor was derived from a man between 18 and 29 years old in good health. Sequencing was carried out using naive CD8+ T cells sorted from blood. The chain recombines TRBV4-1 with TRBJ2-7, with a possible D match to TRBD1 (5 bases). CDR3: CASSQVDRTEQYF. The CDR3 DNA reads as TGCGCCAGCAGCCAAGTAGACAGAACAGAGCAGTACTTC.